One TCR beta chain is described in this entry. As yet, its antigen is unknown. This entry belongs to a study of blood T cells in healthy people across ages. Study-wide points: Estimates of total diversity, which came from one million sequenced T cells, were considered to be underestimates.

Germline CDR1 LGHNA, CDR2 YSLEER. The CDR3 is made up of 17 amino acids. V was pared by 2 bases and J by 1 base, with 5 bases of the junction left unmatched. A second PCR, run for roughly 7 to 11 cycles, used a sample-barcoded 5' primer plus a J-beta primer mix. Via MiXCR, TCRdb re-called the 5' RACE reads, giving one row per CDR3 protein. The repertoire consists of over 1,500,000 distinct CDR3 sequences, with 49% occurring once and the leading ten covering more than 2%. J is TRBJ2-5 and V is TRBV4-3; 12 nucleotides agree with TRBD2. The receptor was isolated from a woman in her 40s in good health. Sequencing was done on a sample of blood. The chain's CDR3 is CASSQSRLAGAQETQYF. DNA of the CDR3: TGCGCCAGCAGCCAATCCAGACTAGCGGGGGCCCAAGAGACCCAGTACTTC.